This T cell receptor beta chain originates from a study of cytomegalovirus exposure and HLA in healthy donors (dated by TCRdb to between 2016 and 2019). About the investigation overall: An earlier analysis of approximately 600 of the donors reported about 250 Gb of sequence data and around 120 million unique TCR beta sequences from 150 million to 200 million T cells. About 300 gigabases of sequencing data and 70 million to 95 million unique TCR sequences made up an early release that covered around 640 HLA-typed donors. The genetic ancestry cluster associated with self-reported Caucasian donors included roughly four fifths of the approximately 400 genotyped donors. The study was designed to test whether signatures of past pathogen exposure could be identified by cataloging public T cell receptors. The study used immunosequencing to profile the T cell repertoires of under 700 subjects and linked those repertoires to cytomegalovirus serostatus. A separate validation cohort of approximately 130 different subjects was used in addition to the 666-subject first cohort. The study combined high-throughput TCR immunosequencing, statistical association of individual TCRs with disease status, and machine learning to predict cytomegalovirus infection status. To study patterns of TCR occurrence, a later analysis re-analyzed previously published TCR beta repertoires from 500 to 850 donors and added high-resolution HLA genotyping. Rather than drawing on any new phenotypic data, the later analysis identified candidate immune exposures from TCR beta sequences and the way those sequences occurred across donors. To decide whether each TCR beta V gene segment behaved as functional or pseudogenic, an earlier analysis of some 600 of the donors relied on high-throughput TCR beta sequencing. Alongside the repertoire data, information on donor age, sex, ethnicity and CMV serostatus was compiled. A later genetic analysis used genome-wide SNP genotypes for about 60% of the 666 donors, treating that subset as a discovery cohort. Every repertoire in the discovery cohort had been generated on one and the same sequencing platform. Class I and class II HLA loci were covered by the typing at four-digit resolution. The number of typed donors differed by locus: about 629-630 for A, B, C, DRB1 and DQB1; some 500 for DQA1; some 610 for DPA1; and around 470 for DPB1. Roughly five DR-DQ haplotypes were handled as single units for association and clustering because linkage in the cohort was strong. Among approximately 370 genotyped donors of the cohort, an average of approximately 240,000 unique TCR beta nucleotide sequences was sequenced per donor, of which about 20% were non-productive. Broader findings and caveats from the paper: A group of highly shared sequence variants was considered likely to be a technical artifact of the sequencing pipeline. Some IMGT-functional V segments, including TRBV6-2 and TRBV6-3, could not be told apart with the 87-base-pair reads, so those segments were excluded. According to the authors, the approach could potentially be generalized to other disease states and immunological phenotypes. The earlier analysis of a few hundred of the donors excluded fewer than 20 rarely observed V segments, including chromosome 9 orphons, because counts were too low. Compared with equally common non-associated chains, HLA-associated TCR beta chains in a later analysis were more clonally expanded and had lower generation probabilities. In a later analysis, most CMV-associated TCR beta chains were found to appear HLA-restricted, with HLA associations seemingly driven largely by CMV exposure. The cohort was sequenced for TCR beta chains only, and without alpha or paired-chain data the features that could be detected were limited. While some public TCRs were present in many individuals, most TCR sequences turned up only very rarely across donors. When HLA alleles, especially DR and DQ, strongly co-occurred, TCR associations were difficult to assign to individual alleles. HLA typing was unavailable for some donors at each locus, so association tests used only the typed subset. A further reported finding was that TCR beta sequences accurately predicted the HLA-A and HLA-B alleles for most subjects in the first cohort. The classifier was reported to diagnose cytomegalovirus status with high specificity and sensitivity in both the original cohort and the validation cohort. A later analysis found that TCR association rates varied across HLA loci, with DRB1 alleles showing the most associated TCRs and HLA-C alleles the fewest. A later analysis associated 16,951 TCR beta sequences with specific HLA alleles at a false discovery rate of 0.05. According to a later genetic analysis, donors in an Asian-associated ancestry cluster had fewer N-insertions in productive TCRs than the approximately 690-donor mean. An earlier analysis of 450 to 750 of the donors showed that most TCR beta V segments appeared in productive rearrangements either about 90% or about 30% of the time, which broadly matched IMGT annotations. Correlated functional status among segregating V segments might be attributable to linkage disequilibrium, but an unknown experimental factor could not be ruled out. A total of fewer than 200 TCR beta chains were listed by the study as associated with cytomegalovirus. In a later genetic analysis, a missense DCLRE1C variant was associated with V-gene and J-gene trimming of TCR beta chains, and the association was replicated in an independent cohort. According to a later analysis, parvovirus B19, influenza, CMV and Epstein-Barr virus appeared linked to several top co-occurrence clusters. For the cohort, immune exposure information was limited to CMV serostatus. In vitro tests confirmed that a few of the cytomegalovirus-associated TCR beta chains recognize cytomegalovirus antigens. Roughly uniform sequencing depth across donors was assumed in presence/absence analyses, although this assumption may not hold.

Libraries were built with the immunoSEQ multiplex PCR assay. For the multiplex PCR, a mixture combining 60 forward primers for TCR Vbeta segments and 13 reverse primers for TCR Jbeta segments was used. The CDR3 region of rearranged TCR beta genes was amplified from genomic DNA with a multiplex PCR assay. On the Illumina HiSeq System, the amplified TCR beta libraries were sequenced as 87-base-pair reads. For the original study's pipeline: A later analysis tallied around 82 million unique TCR beta chains across the 610 or so repertoires, and some 10 million of those chains were shared by two or more donors. Raw reads were error-corrected and collapsed into unique sequences with a nearest-neighbor algorithm that merged closely related sequences to remove PCR and sequencing errors. To assign V, D and J gene segments, CDR3 sequences were aligned to IMGT reference sequences. For a sequence to be retained, a match of at least six nucleotides to both a V gene segment and a J gene segment was required. Rearrangements were classified as productive when the CDR3 lacked stop codons and remained in frame with V and J, and all other rearrangements were classified as non-productive. Following IMGT convention, CDR3 was defined as the stretch from the second conserved V-encoded cysteine to the conserved J-encoded phenylalanine. The earlier analysis of 587 of the donors excluded any sequence lacking an unambiguous match to a single V gene segment. An earlier analysis of 587 of the donors classified V segments as functional when productive rearrangements were above 56.7% and as segregating when the standard deviation between donors was above 5%. A statistical classification framework was built to diagnose cytomegalovirus status from the catalog of TCR beta chain sequences. In a later analysis, TCR nucleotide sequences were compared against IMGT/GENE-DB human TR gene sequences so that V and J genes could be assigned. A later analysis assigned CDR3 sequences and most-parsimonious VDJ recombination scenarios with the TCRdist pipeline. In a later analysis, every TCR beta chain was defined by the combination of its CDR3 amino acid sequence and its V-gene family, and reads without a unique V-gene family were dropped. To address suspected cross-contamination and a sequencing artifact, a later analysis removed around 600 highly shared, low-generation-probability nucleotide sequences. In a later analysis, a clonal expansion index was calculated for each public chain from normalized within-repertoire ranks of inferred template counts. In a later analysis, generation probabilities were computed with a VDJ recombination model fitted to out-of-frame rearrangements, and the resulting probabilities were checked against IGoR. In a later analysis, hypergeometric tests were used to score TCR-TCR, TCR-HLA and TCR-CMV co-occurrence, with a repertoire-size bias correction applied to TCR pairs. False discovery rates were estimated in a later analysis by permuting HLA or CMV assignments 20 times. A later analysis grouped co-occurring TCRs with DBSCAN, adding TCRdist sequence similarity when clustering within HLA-allele-positive subsets. Co-occurrence clustering excluded repertoires with fewer than 30,000 or more than 120,000 public chains, plus five with anomalous nucleotide sharing. TCRdb took this table from immuneACCESS and kept in-frame rearrangements with V and J called. Such tables lack part of the clones; where checked against another copy, unresolved V genes explain under half of the gap, and the rest is unexplained. That table furnishes V, J and clone size, whereas the DNA furnished D and trimming. The sample table records 150,000 or so clones; 70% to 80% of these occur just once. 1.6% of the sample is held by the ten biggest clonotypes.

Its CDR3 holds 17 amino acids, cysteine through phenylalanine. Only the CDR3 DNA is retained, 51 bases long and in frame from the first base. CDR1 and CDR2 are read off the germline V gene as LGHNA and YNFKEQ. Clipping removes 0 bases from V and 0 bases from J, with 5 as the unmatched junction base count. This clone was detected a few times. Its antigen is still unknown. Qualities for individual bases were not recorded, and no much larger clone is one base off. The cohort consisted of 666 healthy bone marrow donors. All cohort members were sampled while nominally healthy, although unrecorded immune exposures were likely present. The donor was CMV seronegative and was included in the group of under 450 seronegative cohort members. Every donor gave a peripheral blood sample, and the peripheral blood mononuclear cells from that sample were used for TCR beta sequencing. The Qiagen DNeasy Blood Extraction Kit was used to extract genomic DNA from the blood cell samples.

The specimen sequenced was PBMCs. This TCR came from a female donor in good health and CMV-seronegative. The chain is made from TRBV4-2 and TRBJ1-5, and 7 bases in between align with TRBD1. Here is the DNA: TGTGCCAGCAGCCAAGAGGCAGGGGGTTATAGCAATCAGCCCCAGCATTTT. The encoded protein is CASSQEAGGYSNQPQHF.